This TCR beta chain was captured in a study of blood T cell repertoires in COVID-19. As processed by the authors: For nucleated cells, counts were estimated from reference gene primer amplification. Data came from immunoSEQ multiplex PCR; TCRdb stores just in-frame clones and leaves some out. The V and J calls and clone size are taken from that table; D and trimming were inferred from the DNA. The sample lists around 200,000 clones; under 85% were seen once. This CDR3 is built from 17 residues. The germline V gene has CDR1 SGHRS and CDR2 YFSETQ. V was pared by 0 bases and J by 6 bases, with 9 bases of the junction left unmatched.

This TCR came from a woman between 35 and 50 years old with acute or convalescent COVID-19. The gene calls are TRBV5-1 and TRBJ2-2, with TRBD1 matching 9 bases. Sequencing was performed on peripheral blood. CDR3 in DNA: TGCGCCAGCAGCTTGGCCGTGGGGGGACAGGGAGCCGGGGAGCTGTTTTTT. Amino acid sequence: CASSLAVGGQGAGELFF.